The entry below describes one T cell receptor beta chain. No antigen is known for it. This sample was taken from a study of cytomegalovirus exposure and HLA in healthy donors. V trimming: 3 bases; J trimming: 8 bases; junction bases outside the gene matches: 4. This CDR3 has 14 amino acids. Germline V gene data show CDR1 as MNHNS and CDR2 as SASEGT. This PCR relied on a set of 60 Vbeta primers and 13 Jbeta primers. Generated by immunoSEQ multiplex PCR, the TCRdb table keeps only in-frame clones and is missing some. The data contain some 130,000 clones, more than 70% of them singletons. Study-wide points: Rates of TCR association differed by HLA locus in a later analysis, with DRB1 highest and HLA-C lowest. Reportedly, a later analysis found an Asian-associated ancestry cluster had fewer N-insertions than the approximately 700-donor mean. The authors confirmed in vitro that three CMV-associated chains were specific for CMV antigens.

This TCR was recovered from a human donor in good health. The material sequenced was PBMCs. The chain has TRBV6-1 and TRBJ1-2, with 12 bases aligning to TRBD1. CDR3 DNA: TGTGCCAGCAGTGACCGGGACAGGGGGCGAGGCTACACCTTC. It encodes CASSDRDRGRGYTF.